Listed here are 8 T cell receptor beta chains from one sample, sequenced in a study of spatial heterogeneity in lung cancer. Study-wide results and caveats: One measure, the expanded intratumoral alpha and beta TCR count, tracked tumor mutation counts.

The time point here: sample taken at primary tumor resection. The antigens of these receptors remain unknown. One entry per CDR3 protein, called by TCRdb with MiXCR from the 5' RACE reads. The sample records 6,000 to 8,000 distinct CDR3 sequences, under 7.5% being singletons. The sample here was lung tumor tissue, taken at surgery. Receptors were obtained from a male donor with early-stage non-small cell lung cancer.

This clonotype occurred many times. In DNA form, the CDR3 reads TGTGCCAGCAGGCTTTTTCCGGAACTAGTTGCCGAGCAGTACTTC. Amino acids: CASRLFPELVAEQYF. The chain links TRBV27 to TRBJ2-7; TRBD2 might be the D (5 bases). V lost 6 bases, J lost 6 bases, and 21 bases lay in between. From germline, CDR1 is MNHEY and CDR2 SMNVEV (reference sequence). CDR3 length: 15 residues.

This clonotype came up many times. A read error may produce the germline difference seen at one junction end. J is TRBJ2-1 and V is TRBV9, with D tentatively TRBD2 (6 bases). The CDR3 has 14 residues. The germline gives CDR1 SGDLS, CDR2 YYNGEE. CDR3 DNA: TGTGCCAGCAGCTTCCGGGACTCCGACAATGAGCAGTTCTTC. Translation: CASSFRDSDNEQFF. Drawing the rest from reference TRBV9 and TRBJ2-1, the complete variable domain is DSGVTQTPKHLITATGQRVTLRCSPRSGDLSVYWYQQSLDQGLQFLIQYYNGEERAKGNILERFSAQQFPDLHSELNLSSLELGDSALYFCASSFRDSDNEQFFGPGTRLTVL.

The table lists this clonotype with many counts. The rearrangement joins TRBV18 to TRBJ1-2, with D perhaps TRBD1 (6 bases). Germline CDR1 reads KGHSH; CDR2 reads LQKENI. The CDR3 extends over 15 amino acids. The V and J ends lost 1 base and 7 bases respectively, with 16 bases between them. The CDR3 DNA follows: TGTGCCAGCTCACCACGGGAAAGGGGGGCGTTTGGCTACACCTTC. This gives the protein CASSPRERGAFGYTF.

This clonotype has ten or more counts. The rearrangement joins TRBV6-1 to TRBJ1-3, with D unclear. Germline CDR1 MNHNS, CDR2 SASEGT. Between the trimmed V and J ends, which lost 3 bases and 0 bases, there was a span of 3 bases. The length of the CDR3 is 13 residues. Written as DNA, the CDR3 is TGTGCCAGCAGTGACAGCTCTGGAAACACCATATATTTT. Protein: CASSDSSGNTIYF.

This chain connects TRBV20-1 to TRBJ1-6; 7 bases are a match to TRBD1. This CDR3 is 13 amino acids long. V dropped 3 bases and J dropped 8; count of bases not matched to a gene: 4. CDR1 is DFQATT, CDR2 SNEGSKA, per germline (reference sequence). The CDR3 DNA sequence: TGCAGTGCTAGGGGACAGATCCATTCACCCCTCCACTTT. Its protein product is CSARGQIHSPLHF.

This clonotype was detected ten times or more. The chain has TRBV2 and TRBJ2-2, with D hard to call. Germline CDR1 and CDR2: SNHLY and FYNNEI. V lost 7 bases, J lost 2 bases, and 11 bases lay in between. This CDR3 has 14 amino acids. As DNA, the CDR3 is TGTGCCAGCACCGTACTCGAAAACACCGGGGAGCTGTTTTTT. Translated, it gives CASTVLENTGELFF.

This clonotype is classed as medium-sized. One junction end disagrees with the germline gene, perhaps due to a read error. CDR3 residues: CASSLAGTSGVRLNF. The CDR3 DNA sequence: TGCGCCAGCAGCTTGGCCGGGACTAGTGGGGTTCGGCTGAACTTC. V and J are TRBV5-1 and TRBJ2-4; 8 bases fit TRBD2. Germline V gene sequence: CDR1 SGHRS, CDR2 YFSETQ. CDR3 length: 15 amino acids.

By share, this clonotype counts as medium-sized. The J gene is TRBJ2-6, the V gene TRBV12-3 or TRBV12-4; 7 nucleotides match TRBD1. The CDR3 loop spans 19 amino acids. Trimming removed 3 bases from V and 0 bases from J; junction bases left unmatched: 11. Here the CDR3 DNA reads TGTGCCAGCAGTTTTACGGGACAGACCCAACTCTCTGGGGCCAACGTCCTGACTTTC. Its protein product is CASSFTGQTQLSGANVLTF.